This TCR beta chain is drawn from a study of blood T cell repertoires in COVID-19. About the study: Acute and convalescent COVID-19 specimens originated in the United States, Italy and Spain. PBMCs, B-cell-depleted T cells, or T cells provided the cDNA or gDNA that made up the material.

This CDR3 has 15 amino acids. Germline V CDR1 and CDR2: MNHEY, SMNVEV (reference sequence). The V segment lost 5 bases and the J segment 3 bases; nucleotides outside the gene matches: 10. Seattle-derived patients entered the study during active infection and were followed longitudinally. Study processing details: Reference gene primers were amplified, and this amplification served to estimate nucleated cell counts. Using immunoSEQ multiplex PCR, the repertoire was profiled, and TCRdb retains in-frame clones only, with some absent. The DNA was the basis for D and trimming; V, J and clone size are from that table. This sample carries approximately 80,000 clones, approximately 86% of them seen once, and the ten largest clones take 3%.

The chain couples TRBV27 to TRBJ2-7; the match to TRBD2 covers 7 bases. The source material was peripheral blood. This TCR came from a woman of 80 years or more with COVID-19, enrolled during active disease. The CDR3 protein is CASSSPLGGRYEQYF. CDR3 DNA: TGTGCCAGCAGTAGCCCCCTGGGAGGGCGCTACGAGCAGTACTTC.